This TCR beta chain was identified during a study of blood T cells in healthy people across ages (dated by TCRdb to the mid-2010s). In terms of the full investigation: In model experiments, template switching captured roughly one uniquely barcoded TCR beta cDNA molecule for every two T cells. Donors were grouped into four age groups: young (average roughly 16 years), middle-aged (roughly 38), aged (62) and long-lived (just over 80). Using deep sequencing normalized with unique cDNA molecular identifiers, the study measured how TCR beta repertoire diversity changes with age. To avoid experimental bias, donors of different ages were randomly spread across the sequencing lanes. Two additional independent replicas of 1 million unique cDNA reads from the same blood draw were analyzed for two donors (one aged 18 to 30 and one aged 80 or older).

Details on this clonotype: Its antigen specificity is not known. Base qualities are missing; no much larger clone stands one base away.

Library preparation used 5' RACE. A second PCR of roughly 7 to 11 cycles was performed with a sample-barcoded 5' primer and a J-beta primer mix. A template-switch 5' adaptor carrying 12 random nucleotides introduced a unique molecular identifier onto each TCR beta cDNA molecule. Each sample yielded at least 2.5 million CDR3-containing paired-end reads. First-strand cDNA was synthesized from all RNA with the Mint cDNA synthesis kit, primed by a TRBC-specific oligonucleotide. Following uracil-DNA glycosylase treatment, all cDNA underwent a first 18-cycle PCR with the universal primers M1SS and BC2_uni_R. The original pipeline was this. Normalization of each sample was performed by random selection of 1 million high-quality reads, each carrying a distinct molecular identifier. Reads sharing molecular identifiers were discarded rather than binned into consensus sequences. MiTCR, with a Q25 quality threshold and the strictest error-elimination algorithm, was used for CDR3 identification, clonotype clustering and error correction. Lower-bound total TCR beta diversity was estimated with a nonparametric unseen species model using Euler transformation. The public reads were quality trimmed at Q25 with fastp and then assembled into clones with MiXCR by TCRdb, keeping productive beta chains. Rows are unified per CDR3 protein, each entry keeping the most common DNA and genes. TCRdb's processing, not the authors' own work, is the source of the V and J calls. The sample table records around 1,900,000 distinct CDR3 sequences; about 39% of these occur just once. The leading ten clones occupy about 21% of the sample.

As encoded in the germline V gene (reference sequence), CDR1 is LGHDT while CDR2 is YNNKEL. Spanning cysteine to phenylalanine, the CDR3 consists of 15 amino acids. Only the CDR3 region is kept as DNA, spanning 45 bases read in frame from base 1. Donors were roughly 40 systemically healthy Caucasian individuals from Russia aged roughly 6 to 90 years. Each donor gave 8.5 to 10 milliliters of peripheral blood, collected into EDTA-treated Vacutainer tubes. Ficoll-Paque density-gradient centrifugation was used to isolate PBMCs, with at least 7 million per sample. Trizol reagent was used to extract total RNA from PBMCs, with at least 5 micrograms per sample. Naive CD45RAhigh/CD27high T cell percentages were measured by flow cytometry on a PBMC aliquot from every donor. Broader findings and caveats from the paper: Estimates of total diversity based on one million sequenced T cells were regarded as lower bounds and as underestimates. The long-lived group showed more naive CD4+ T cells, fewer expanded clones and increased TCR diversity than the aged group, suggesting age selection. Observed TCR beta diversity per million T cells fell roughly linearly with age, and a significant reduction was already apparent by age around 44. Because donor CMV infection status was unknown, age-related changes in expanded clonotypes were potentially confounded. Because profiling used bulk unsorted PBMCs, naive and antigen-experienced compartments could not be compared conclusively. The percentage of naive T cells measured by flow cytometry correlated strongly with observed TCR beta diversity.

This TCR was recovered from a human donor in good health. This chain is built from TRBV3-1 and TRBJ2-5, with 9 middle bases fitting TRBD1. The DNA matches TRBJ2-7 better at its end, which makes the J call doubtful. Material for sequencing was blood. The CDR3 loop reads CASSSRETGGYEQYF. The DNA is TGTGCCAGCAGTTCCCGGGAGACAGGGGGGTACGAGCAGTACTTC.